Below, 32 T cell receptor beta chains from the same sample are listed, as sequenced in a study of blood T cell repertoires in COVID-19. Clones were read by immunoSEQ multiplex PCR, and TCRdb kept only the in-frame ones, dropping some. The data contain roughly 110,000 clones, about nine tenths of them singletons. Sequencing was performed on peripheral blood. The receptors were gathered from a woman aged 25 to 39 with acute or convalescent COVID-19.

The chain joins TRBV27 to TRBJ1-1; 8 bases agree with TRBD1. The trim removed 5 bases at V and 1 base at J, leaving 6 bases unmatched. The CDR3 length is 15 residues. Germline CDR1 MNHEY, CDR2 SMNVEV (reference sequence). CDR3 DNA: TGTGCCAGCAGTGACAGGGGCCCACAGAACACTGAAGCTTTCTTT. Translating it yields CASSDRGPQNTEAFF.

The chain carries TRBV4-3 and TRBJ1-6, with 7 bases fitting TRBD1. Germline values: CDR1 LGHNA, CDR2 YSLEER. Trimming at V came to 5 bases and at J to 0 bases, leaving 7 bases not matched to a gene. This CDR3 is built from 17 residues. The CDR3 nucleotides are TGCGCCAGCAGCGAGGGGGCAAAGAGCTCCTATAATTCACCCCTCCACTTT. Translation: CASSEGAKSSYNSPLHF.

This clone has only a few counts. The rearrangement joins TRBV11-3 to TRBJ1-2; D is perhaps TRBD1 (6 bases). The V and J ends lost 5 bases and 2 bases respectively, with 12 bases between them. Germline lookup yields CDR1 SGHNT and CDR2 YENEEA. The CDR3 contains 14 residues. In DNA form, the CDR3 reads TGTGCCAGCAGCCCGCCCGACAGGAACTATGGCTACACCTTC. Translated, it gives CASSPPDRNYGYTF.

V gene TRBV6-5 combines with J gene TRBJ1-1; D perhaps matches TRBD1 (6 bases). Trimming pared 6 bases from V and 2 bases from J, leaving 16 bases between. Germline lookup yields CDR1 MNHEY and CDR2 SVGAGI. CDR3 length: 15 amino acids. CDR3: CASSRNRELNTEAFF. The CDR3, as DNA: TGTGCCAGCAGCCGTAACAGGGAACTCAACACTGAAGCTTTCTTT.

This chain links TRBV30 with TRBJ2-7; D is unclear. V dropped 2 bases and J dropped 3 bases, with 5 bases sitting between them. The CDR3 has 11 residues. Germline CDR1 and CDR2: GTSNPN and SVGIG (reference sequence). DNA for the CDR3: TGTGCCTGGAGTTCTAGCTACGAGCAGTACTTC. Its protein is CAWSSSYEQYF.

The J gene is TRBJ2-7, the V gene TRBV6-5; TRBD2 might be the D (5 bases). This CDR3 region has 16 residues. V dropped 0 bases and J dropped 7 bases, with 19 bases sitting between them. From germline, CDR1 is MNHEY and CDR2 SVGAGI. For the CDR3, the DNA is TGTGCCAGCAGTTACTCGAGAGGGCCTCGGCTAAGGGAGCAGTACTTC. It is translated as CASSYSRGPRLREQYF.

The chain links TRBV9 to TRBJ2-5; TRBD2 matches 10 bases. Germline lookup yields CDR1 SGDLS and CDR2 YYNGEE. The CDR3 is 15 amino acids. Trimming at V came to 2 bases and at J to 5 bases, leaving 6 bases not matched to a gene. The CDR3 region has the DNA TGTGCCAGCAGCGTCACAAGCGGGAGGGGGGAGACCCAGTACTTC. Amino acids: CASSVTSGRGETQYF.

This sequence joins TRBV6-1 and TRBJ1-2; a possible D gene is TRBD1 (5 bases). CDR1 is MNHNS, CDR2 SASEGT, per germline. The CDR3 runs to 13 residues. Trimming left V 2 bases short and J 8 bases short, with 12 bases between. In DNA form, the CDR3 reads TGTGCCAGCAGTGAATGGCAGGGCTGGGGCTACACCTTC. Its protein is CASSEWQGWGYTF.

The chain recombines TRBV6-2 or TRBV6-3 with TRBJ1-2, with no clear D. The CDR3 has 17 amino acids. V lost 4 bases and J lost 5, with 23 bases in between. Per germline, CDR1 MNHEY and CDR2 SVGEGT. The CDR3 sequence: CASSSPRADQLGYGYTF. CDR3 nucleotide sequence: TGTGCCAGCAGTTCCCCCCGGGCAGACCAACTAGGATATGGCTACACCTTC.

This clone has only one observation. The chain joins TRBV3-1 (or the pseudogene TRBV3-2) to TRBJ1-2, with TRBD1 matching over 8 bases. V shed 0 bases and J 8 bases; nucleotides not matched to a gene: 11. CDR1 and CDR2 (germline): LGHDT, YNNKEL (reference sequence). CDR3 length equals 16 residues. The CDR3 loop reads CASSQDWVVRGRGYTF. The CDR3 DNA follows: TGTGCCAGCAGCCAAGACTGGGTAGTCAGGGGGCGAGGCTACACCTTC.

This chain links TRBV5-4 with TRBJ2-1; 8 positions match TRBD2. From germline, CDR1 is SGHNT and CDR2 YYREEE (reference sequence). This CDR3 has 14 residues. J gave up 8 bases and V 0 bases, and 4 bases lay outside the gene matches. This chain's CDR3 is CASSLDGGAHEQFF. In DNA, the CDR3 is TGTGCCAGCAGCTTGGACGGGGGGGCCCATGAGCAGTTCTTC.

To note about this clone: This same CDR3 is encoded by further DNA sequences in the sample. This chain uses TRBV18 with TRBJ1-1, with TRBD1 as a possible D gene (5 bases). V lost 4 bases, J lost 0 bases, and 6 bases lay in between. The CDR3 has 13 amino acids. The V gene's germline CDR1 is KGHSH and CDR2 LQKENI. The CDR3 protein is CASSQDMNTEAFF. The CDR3 nucleotides are TGTGCCAGCTCACAGGACATGAACACTGAAGCTTTCTTT.

The rearrangement links TRBV1 to TRBJ2-1; the table's D call of TRBD2 was not tested on the DNA. TRBV1 is designated a pseudogene. The CDR3 has 16 residues. CDR3 sequence reads: CTSSVGLADQNNEQFF. CDR3 nucleotide sequence: TGCACCAGCAGCGTTGGACTAGCGGACCAAAACAATGAGCAGTTCTTC.

The chain employs TRBV5-6 and TRBJ1-5; D might be TRBD1 (5 bases). The ends were cut back, 4 bases at V and 6 bases at J, with 11 bases in the middle. The CDR3 length is 13 residues. The V gene's germline CDR1 is SGHDT and CDR2 YYEEEE. The CDR3 loop is CASSPGGVQPQHF. The CDR3 region has the DNA TGTGCCAGCAGCCCCGGGGGGGTTCAGCCCCAGCATTTT. The whole variable domain, filled in from reference TRBV5-6 and TRBJ1-5, reads DAGVTQSPTHLIKTRGQQVTLRCSPKSGHDTVSWYQQALGQGPQFIFQYYEEEERQRGNFPDRFSGHQFPNYSSELNVNALLLGDSALYLCASSPGGVQPQHFGDGTRLSIL.

The V call is TRBV27, the J call TRBJ2-1; a possible D gene is TRBD1 (5 bases). The CDR3 is made up of 16 amino acids. The germline V gene has CDR1 MNHEY and CDR2 SMNVEV (reference sequence). Trimming pared 4 bases from V and 0 bases from J, leaving 13 bases between. The CDR3 spells CASSSKGRPSYNEQFF. The CDR3 DNA sequence: TGTGCCAGCAGTTCGAAGGGGCGGCCCTCCTACAATGAGCAGTTCTTC.

This chain uses TRBV6-2 or TRBV6-3 with TRBJ1-5, with 7 bases that match TRBD1. V lost 2 bases, J lost 2 bases, and 0 bases stayed unmatched. The CDR3 covers 14 residues. Germline CDR1 reads MNHEY; CDR2 reads SVGEGT. In nucleotides, the CDR3 is TGTGCCAGCAGTTACGGGACAGGCAATCAGCCCCAGCATTTT. Translating it yields CASSYGTGNQPQHF.

The J gene is TRBJ2-7, the V gene TRBV19, with 8 bases aligning to TRBD2. V lost 2 bases and J lost 3; bases outside the gene matches: 6. CDR1 is LNHDA, CDR2 SQIVND, per germline (reference sequence). The CDR3 consists of 15 residues. The CDR3: CASSILRGDIYEQYF. The CDR3 DNA is TGTGCCAGTAGTATACTGCGGGGGGATATCTACGAGCAGTACTTC.

The CDR3: CASSSNAYFLQYF. The CDR3 DNA reads as TGTGCCAGCAGTTCAAACGCGTATTTTTTGCAGTATTTT. This sequence joins TRBV6-6 and TRBJ2-3; D call uncertain. CDR3 length: 13 residues. Trimming removed 4 bases from V and 11 bases from J, with 16 bases in between. Per the germline V gene, CDR1 is MNHNY and CDR2 is SVGAGI (reference sequence).

The chain couples TRBV6-5 to TRBJ1-2; D gene ambiguous. CDR3 length equals 13 residues. Deletions cut 6 bases from V and 3 bases from J, with 11 bases between. Germline CDR1 MNHEY, CDR2 SVGAGI. CDR3 sequence: CASSSVQDYGYTF. The CDR3 DNA follows: TGTGCCAGCAGCTCGGTTCAAGACTATGGCTACACCTTC.

V gene TRBV7-6 combines with J gene TRBJ1-2; D perhaps matches TRBD1 (6 bases). This CDR3 has 16 amino acids. From germline, CDR1 is SGHVS and CDR2 FNYEAQ. Trimming took 1 base from V and 2 from J, leaving 14 bases between them. The CDR3 coding sequence is TGTGCCAGCAGCTTAGATCCAGGGGTTTTGAACTATGGCTACACCTTC. Protein sequence: CASSLDPGVLNYGYTF.

The chain combines TRBV7-3 with TRBJ2-1, with TRBD2 matching 7 bases. V trimming: 5 bases; J trimming: 9 bases; junction bases outside the gene matches: 16. Germline CDR1 reads SGHTA; CDR2 reads FQGTGA. CDR3 size: 16 residues. The CDR3 nucleotides read TGTGCCAGCAGCGCCGTGGGAGGGGTGGATGGGGGTGAGCAGTTCTTC. The encoded protein is CASSAVGGVDGGEQFF.

The chain combines TRBV18 with TRBJ1-4; a weak D match, TRBD1 (6 bases). The CDR3 contains 17 residues. Trimming shortened V by 3 bases and J by 1 base, and 15 bases separated the two germline ends. Germline V gene data show CDR1 as KGHSH and CDR2 as LQKENI. The DNA for the CDR3 is TGTGCCAGCTCACCGGGGGCCGCCGGAGGAACTAATGAAAAACTGTTTTTT. Protein sequence: CASSPGAAGGTNEKLFF.

This clone was seen once. The genes are TRBV18 and TRBJ2-3; D unclear. Germline assignment: CDR1 KGHSH and CDR2 LQKENI. The V and J ends lost 3 bases and 4 bases respectively, with 8 bases between them. This CDR3 has 13 residues. CDR3 in amino acids: CASSPLLADTQYF. The CDR3 coding sequence is TGTGCCAGCTCACCGCTATTGGCAGATACGCAGTATTTT.

This clone was recorded only once. The genes are TRBV6-1 and TRBJ1-3; 10 nucleotides agree with TRBD1. J gave up 3 bases and V 1 base, and 0 bases lay outside the gene matches. CDR3 length equals 15 residues. Germline CDR1 and CDR2: MNHNS and SASEGT. The chain's CDR3 is CASSEGTGGGNTIYF. For the CDR3, the DNA is TGTGCCAGCAGTGAAGGGACAGGGGGTGGAAACACCATATATTTT.

The V and J genes are TRBV6-6 and TRBJ1-2, with 7 positions matching TRBD1. V lost 5 bases, J lost 4 bases, and 4 bases stayed unmatched. The CDR3 loop spans 13 amino acids. CDR1 and CDR2 from the germline V gene are MNHNY and SVGAGI (reference sequence). CDR3 amino acids: CASSQDRAYGYTF. In DNA, the CDR3 is TGTGCCAGCAGTCAAGACAGGGCCTATGGCTACACCTTC.

In DNA form, the CDR3 reads TGTGCCAGCGCGTCAGGGGGTGATCAGCCCCAGCATTTT. It is translated as CASASGGDQPQHF. The rearrangement uses TRBV5-6 and TRBJ1-5; 7 nucleotides line up with TRBD1. With V trimmed by 7 bases and J by 5 bases, 6 bases remained unmatched. Germline V gives CDR1 SGHDT, CDR2 YYEEEE. This CDR3 has 13 residues.

In DNA, the CDR3 is TGTGCCTGGAGTGCTCGCTGGGGAGGAAGCTCCTACAATGAGCAGTTCTTC. Translated, it gives CAWSARWGGSSYNEQFF. This chain uses TRBV30 with TRBJ2-1, with D possibly TRBD2 on 6 matching bases. CDR1 is GTSNPN and CDR2 is SVGIG in the germline V gene (reference sequence). Trimming stripped 1 base from V and 0 bases from J, with 16 bases between. The CDR3 is made up of 17 amino acids.

The chain carries TRBV19 and TRBJ1-3; weak D call: TRBD1 (6 bases). V was trimmed by 10 bases and J by 2 bases, leaving 12 bases between them. The CDR3 totals 13 residues. From germline, CDR1 is LNHDA and CDR2 SQIVND (reference sequence). The CDR3 loop is CATATGPGNTIYF. For the CDR3, the DNA is TGTGCCACCGCGACAGGACCTGGAAACACCATATATTTT.

The V call is TRBV19, the J call TRBJ1-2; D is possibly TRBD1 (6 bases). V was shortened by 4 bases and J by 8 bases, with 11 bases between the two germline ends. Germline values: CDR1 LNHDA, CDR2 SQIVND (reference sequence). CDR3 length: 12 amino acids. The DNA for the CDR3 is TGTGCCAGTAGTAAGACAGGCACGGGCTACACCTTC. As protein: CASSKTGTGYTF.

The table lists this clone with a few counts. The rearrangement links TRBV6-6 to TRBJ1-1, with a tentative D call TRBD1 (6 bases). The CDR3 extends over 13 amino acids. Germline loops: CDR1 MNHNY, CDR2 SVGAGI (reference sequence). V was clipped by 6 bases and J by 4 bases, with 12 bases between them. The CDR3 DNA sequence: TGTGCCAGCAGGGCTACAGGGATCACTGAAGCTTTCTTT. This encodes CASRATGITEAFF.

This rearrangement joins TRBV11-3 to TRBJ1-4; TRBD1 is a possible D gene (6 bases). The CDR3 extends over 13 amino acids. V was trimmed by 0 bases and J by 7 bases, leaving 6 bases between them. The germline V gene has CDR1 SGHNT and CDR2 YENEEA. This CDR3 is CASSLEGAEKLFF. The CDR3 DNA sequence: TGTGCCAGCAGCTTAGAGGGGGCTGAAAAACTGTTTTTT.

The chain couples TRBV28 to TRBJ2-7; TRBD1 matches at 9 bases. The CDR3 totals 15 residues. The V gene's germline CDR1 is MDHEN and CDR2 SYDVKM. V was pared by 5 bases and J by 4 bases, with 9 bases of the junction left unmatched. DNA of the CDR3: TGTGCCAGCAGTCCAGACGTGGGACAGGGTTACGAGCAGTACTTC. This translates into CASSPDVGQGYEQYF.